This T cell receptor beta chain was captured in a study of CD8 T cells in Susac syndrome. CD8+ and CD4+ T cells taken from blood had their TCR beta sequenced. Random hexamers were used to reverse transcribe the RNA input (about 0.5 to 1 ug). Across 54 Vbeta and 13 Jbeta, TCR beta CDR3 was amplified with immunoSEQ multiplex PCR. TCRdb fed the immunoSEQ multiplex PCR reads into MiXCR, producing one record per CDR3 protein. This table holds approximately 200,000 distinct CDR3 sequences, approximately 95% found once. The CDR3 loop spans 14 amino acids. Germline V gives CDR1 SGHRS, CDR2 YFSETQ. V lost 4 bases and J lost 1, with 11 bases in between.

Specimen: CD4+ T cells from PBMCs. This clonotype was sampled from a human donor with multiple sclerosis. This rearrangement joins TRBV5-1 to TRBJ1-1; no definite D call. The CDR3 nucleotides read TGCGCCAGCAGCGGGGAGCCGGAGAACACTGAAGCTTTCTTT. Translation: CASSGEPENTEAFF.